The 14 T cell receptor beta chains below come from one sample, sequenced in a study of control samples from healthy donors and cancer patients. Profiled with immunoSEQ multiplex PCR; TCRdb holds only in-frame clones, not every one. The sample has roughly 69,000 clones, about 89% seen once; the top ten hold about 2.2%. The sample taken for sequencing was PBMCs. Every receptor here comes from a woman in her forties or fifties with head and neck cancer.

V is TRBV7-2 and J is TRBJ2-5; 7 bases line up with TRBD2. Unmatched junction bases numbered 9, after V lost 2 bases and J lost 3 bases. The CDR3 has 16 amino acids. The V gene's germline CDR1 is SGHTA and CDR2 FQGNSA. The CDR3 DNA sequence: TGTGCCAGCAGCTTACTCCTGCAGCGGGGAAAAGAGACCCAGTACTTC. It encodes CASSLLLQRGKETQYF.

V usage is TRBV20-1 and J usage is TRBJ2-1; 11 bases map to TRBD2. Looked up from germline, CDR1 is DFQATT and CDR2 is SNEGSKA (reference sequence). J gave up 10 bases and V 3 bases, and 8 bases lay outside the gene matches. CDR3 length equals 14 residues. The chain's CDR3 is CSASRLAGGREQFF. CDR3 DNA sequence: TGCAGTGCTAGTAGGCTAGCGGGGGGTCGCGAGCAGTTCTTC.

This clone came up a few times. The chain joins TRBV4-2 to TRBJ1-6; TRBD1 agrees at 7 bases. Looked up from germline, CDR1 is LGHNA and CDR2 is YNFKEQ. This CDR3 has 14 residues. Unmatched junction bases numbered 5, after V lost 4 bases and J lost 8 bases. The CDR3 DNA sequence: TGTGCCAGCAGCCGCAGGGGGGATGATTCACCCCTCCACTTT. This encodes CASSRRGDDSPLHF.

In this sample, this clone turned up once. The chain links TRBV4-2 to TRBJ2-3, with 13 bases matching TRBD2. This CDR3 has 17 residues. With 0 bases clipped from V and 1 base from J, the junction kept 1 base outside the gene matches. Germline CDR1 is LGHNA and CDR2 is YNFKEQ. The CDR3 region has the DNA TGTGCCAGCAGCCAAGAGGGGACTAGCGGGGGCACAGATACGCAGTATTTT. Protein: CASSQEGTSGGTDTQYF.

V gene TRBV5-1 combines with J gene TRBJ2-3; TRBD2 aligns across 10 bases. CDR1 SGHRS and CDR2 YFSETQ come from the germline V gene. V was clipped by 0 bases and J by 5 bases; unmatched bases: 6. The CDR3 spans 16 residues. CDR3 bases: TGCGCCAGCAGCTTGGCCCCTAGCGGGGGCGAAGATACGCAGTATTTT. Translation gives CASSLAPSGGEDTQYF.

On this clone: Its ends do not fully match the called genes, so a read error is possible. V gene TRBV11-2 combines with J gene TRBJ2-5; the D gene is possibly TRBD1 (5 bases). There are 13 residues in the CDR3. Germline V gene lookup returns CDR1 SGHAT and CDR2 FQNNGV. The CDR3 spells CASSLDGAKGRHF. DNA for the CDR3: TGTGCCAGCAGCTTAGATGGGGCGAAGGGCAGGCACTTC.

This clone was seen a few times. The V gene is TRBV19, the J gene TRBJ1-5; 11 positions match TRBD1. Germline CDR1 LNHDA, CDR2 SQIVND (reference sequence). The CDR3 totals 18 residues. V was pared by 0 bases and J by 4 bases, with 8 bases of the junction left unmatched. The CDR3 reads CASSIEVDRGPENQPQHF. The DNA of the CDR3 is TGTGCCAGTAGTATAGAGGTGGACAGGGGGCCCGAAAATCAGCCCCAGCATTTT. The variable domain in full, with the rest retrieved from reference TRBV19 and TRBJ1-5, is DGGITQSPKYLFRKEGQNVTLSCEQNLNHDAMYWYRQDPGQGLRLIYYSQIVNDFQKGDIAEGYSVSREKKESFPLTVTSAQKNPTAFYLCASSIEVDRGPENQPQHFGDGTRLSIL.

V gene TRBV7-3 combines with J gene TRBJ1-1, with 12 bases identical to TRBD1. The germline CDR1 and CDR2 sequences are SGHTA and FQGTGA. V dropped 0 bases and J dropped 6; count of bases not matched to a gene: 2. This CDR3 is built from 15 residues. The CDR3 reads CASSLTGQGASEAFF. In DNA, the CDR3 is TGTGCCAGCAGCTTAACGGGACAGGGGGCCTCTGAAGCTTTCTTT.

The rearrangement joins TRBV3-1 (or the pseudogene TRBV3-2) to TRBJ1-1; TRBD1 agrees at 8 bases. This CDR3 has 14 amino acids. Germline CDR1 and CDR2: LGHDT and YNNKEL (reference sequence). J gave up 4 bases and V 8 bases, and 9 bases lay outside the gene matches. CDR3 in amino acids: CASGRLTGGTEAFF. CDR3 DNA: TGTGCCAGCGGACGGCTTACAGGGGGCACTGAAGCTTTCTTT.

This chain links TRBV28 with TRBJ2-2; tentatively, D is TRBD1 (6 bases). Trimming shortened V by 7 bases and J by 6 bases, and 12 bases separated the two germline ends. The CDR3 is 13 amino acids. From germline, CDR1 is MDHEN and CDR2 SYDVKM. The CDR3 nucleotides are TGTGCCAGCAAGGGGGAAGTGCCCGGGGAGCTGTTTTTT. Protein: CASKGEVPGELFF.

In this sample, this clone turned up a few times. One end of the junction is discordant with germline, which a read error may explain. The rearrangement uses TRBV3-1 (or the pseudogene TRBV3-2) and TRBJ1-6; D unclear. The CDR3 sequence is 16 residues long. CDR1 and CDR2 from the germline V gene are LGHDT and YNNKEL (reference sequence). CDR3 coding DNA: TGTGCCAGCAGCCAAGGTACAGACTCCTATAATTCACCCCCCCACTTT. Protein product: CASSQGTDSYNSPPHF.

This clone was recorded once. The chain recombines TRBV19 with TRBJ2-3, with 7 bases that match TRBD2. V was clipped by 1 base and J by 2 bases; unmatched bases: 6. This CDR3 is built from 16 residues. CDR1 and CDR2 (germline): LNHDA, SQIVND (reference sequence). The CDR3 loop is CASSIGKRGVTDTQYF. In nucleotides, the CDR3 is TGTGCCAGTAGTATAGGGAAGCGGGGAGTCACAGATACGCAGTATTTT.

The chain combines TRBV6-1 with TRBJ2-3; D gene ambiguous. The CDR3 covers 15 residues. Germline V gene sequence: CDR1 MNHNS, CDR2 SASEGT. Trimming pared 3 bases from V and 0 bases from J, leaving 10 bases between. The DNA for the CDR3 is TGTGCCAGCAGTGAGTTTTGGCAGAGCACAGATACGCAGTATTTT. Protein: CASSEFWQSTDTQYF.

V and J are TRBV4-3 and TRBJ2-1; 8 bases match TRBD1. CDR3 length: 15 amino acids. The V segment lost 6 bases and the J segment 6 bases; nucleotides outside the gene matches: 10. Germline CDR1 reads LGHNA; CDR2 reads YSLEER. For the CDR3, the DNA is TGCGCCAGCAGTCTAGACAGGGGCCCTACCAATGAGCAGTTCTTC. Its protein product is CASSLDRGPTNEQFF.